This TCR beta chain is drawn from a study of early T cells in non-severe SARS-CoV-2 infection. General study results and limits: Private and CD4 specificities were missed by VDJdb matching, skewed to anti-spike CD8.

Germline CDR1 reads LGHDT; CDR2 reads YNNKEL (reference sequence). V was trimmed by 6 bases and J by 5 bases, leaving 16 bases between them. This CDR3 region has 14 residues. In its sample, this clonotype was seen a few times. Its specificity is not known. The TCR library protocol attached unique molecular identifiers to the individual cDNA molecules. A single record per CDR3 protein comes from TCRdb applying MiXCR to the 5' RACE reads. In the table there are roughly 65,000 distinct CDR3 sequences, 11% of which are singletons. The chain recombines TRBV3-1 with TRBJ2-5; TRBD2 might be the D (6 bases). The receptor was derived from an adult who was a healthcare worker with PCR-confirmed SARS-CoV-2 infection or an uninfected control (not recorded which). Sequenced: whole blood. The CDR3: CASRNSGPSETQYF. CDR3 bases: TGTGCCAGCAGGAATAGCGGCCCTTCGGAGACCCAGTACTTC.